This TCR beta chain was sequenced during a study of blood T cell repertoires in COVID-19. Study-level background: The United States, Italy and Spain were the sources of the acute and convalescent COVID-19 samples.

The protocol was immunoSEQ multiplex PCR, while the TCRdb copy is restricted to in-frame clones and leaves out a portion. The data contain around 91,000 clones, 70% to 85% of them singletons. The CDR3 is made up of 17 amino acids. Germline trimming cut 7 bases from V and 0 bases from J; bases unmatched to any gene: 11. The germline V gene encodes CDR1 ENHRY and CDR2 SYGVKD. Sequencing was carried out using peripheral blood. The V gene is TRBV10-3, the J gene TRBJ1-1; 10 bases match TRBD1. The source is a human donor in a cohort sampled during active COVID-19. CDR3 amino acids: CAITPGTGAFLNTEAFF. In nucleotides, the CDR3 is TGTGCCATCACCCCCGGGACAGGGGCGTTCTTGAACACTGAAGCTTTCTTT.